One sample yielded the 5 T cell receptor beta chains listed below, sequenced in a study of cytomegalovirus exposure and HLA in healthy donors. In the PCR, 60 Vbeta and 13 Jbeta primers were used. TCRdb keeps only in-frame clones here, not all; method: immunoSEQ multiplex PCR. Among 180,000 or so clones listed, over 60% were seen once. Sequencing was done on a sample of PBMCs. The receptor source for this set is a man aged 40-50 years in good health and CMV-seropositive.

V is TRBV19 and J is TRBJ2-7; 10 nucleotides match TRBD1. Germline loops: CDR1 LNHDA, CDR2 SQIVND (reference sequence). V shed 5 bases and J 3 bases; nucleotides not matched to a gene: 10. CDR3 length: 16 amino acids. This CDR3 is CASSVPRDRGNYEQYF. The DNA of the CDR3 is TGTGCCAGTAGTGTTCCTAGGGACAGGGGTAACTACGAGCAGTACTTC.

A single count supports this clone. The genes are TRBV2 and TRBJ1-2, with 8 bases matching TRBD1. The junction had 12 bases not matched to a gene; V was cut back by 4 bases and J by 8 bases. The CDR3 length is 15 residues. Looked up from germline, CDR1 is SNHLY and CDR2 is FYNNEI. The CDR3 protein is CASSVTAGGSIGYTF. CDR3 bases: TGTGCCAGCAGTGTTACGGCAGGGGGCTCGATCGGCTACACCTTC.

The genes are TRBV19 and TRBJ2-7, with 7 bases matching TRBD2. The germline gives CDR1 LNHDA, CDR2 SQIVND (reference sequence). This CDR3 is built from 15 residues. V gave up 7 bases and J gave up 0 bases; unmatched junction bases: 9. The CDR3 protein is CASTPGEGGSYEQYF. The CDR3 region has the DNA TGTGCCAGTACCCCGGGGGAGGGAGGCTCCTACGAGCAGTACTTC.

A note on this clone: One junction end does not reproduce the germline sequence, and a read error may be involved. The chain is built from TRBV5-6 and TRBJ2-1; 7 bases agree with TRBD2. Germline loops: CDR1 SGHDT, CDR2 YYEEEE. The CDR3 runs 11 residues. The DNA for the CDR3 is TGTGCCGGCAGCCTGACTAGCCTTATGTTCTTC. The encoded protein is CAGSLTSLMFF.

The rearrangement joins TRBV10-3 to TRBJ1-5; TRBD1 is a possible D gene (5 bases). In germline, CDR1 is ENHRY, CDR2 SYGVKD. Trimming pared 0 bases from V and 5 bases from J, leaving 11 bases between. The CDR3 is 15 residues long. DNA of the CDR3: TGTGCCATCAGTGAGTCAGGTGGGGCCGATCAGCCCCAGCATTTT. This encodes CAISESGGADQPQHF.